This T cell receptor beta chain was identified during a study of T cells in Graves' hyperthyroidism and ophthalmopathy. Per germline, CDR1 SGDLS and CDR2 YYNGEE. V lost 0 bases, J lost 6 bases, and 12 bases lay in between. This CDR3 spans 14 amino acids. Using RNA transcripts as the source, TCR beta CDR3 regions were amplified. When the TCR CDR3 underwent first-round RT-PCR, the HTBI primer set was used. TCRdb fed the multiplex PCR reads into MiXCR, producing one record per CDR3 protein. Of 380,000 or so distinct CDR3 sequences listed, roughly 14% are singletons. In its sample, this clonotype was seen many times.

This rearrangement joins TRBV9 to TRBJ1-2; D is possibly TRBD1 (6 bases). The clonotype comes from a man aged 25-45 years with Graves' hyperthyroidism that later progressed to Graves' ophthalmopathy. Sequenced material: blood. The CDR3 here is CASSVGGGLDGYTF. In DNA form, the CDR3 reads TGTGCCAGCAGCGTAGGGGGGGGCTTAGATGGCTACACCTTC.